This T cell receptor beta chain was observed in a study of shared clonotypes between healthy human individuals. The protocol was immunoSEQ multiplex PCR, while the TCRdb copy is restricted to in-frame clones and leaves out a portion. The table lists about 580,000 clones, 98% of them singletons. Terminally differentiated effector memory CD45RA+ cells were left out of the naive CD8 fraction, which was CD45RO-negative and positively selected for CCR7. CDR1 and CDR2 from the germline V gene are SGHAT and FQNNGV. The CDR3 covers 14 residues. The V end was cut by 5 bases, the J end by 9 bases, with 17 bases between.

The receptor was derived from a man aged 25-40 years in good health. The sample taken for sequencing was naive CD8+ T cells sorted from blood. J is TRBJ2-4 and V is TRBV11-2; D not certain. For the CDR3, the DNA is TGTGCCAGCAGCCGAGGACCGGAAGGCGGCATTCAGTACTTC. It is translated as CASSRGPEGGIQYF.